In this sample, the clone carrying this TCR beta chain turned up a few times. Other DNA variants within this sample encode the same CDR3. Patients were ineligible given autoimmune disease history or systemic immunosuppression. The data are from a study of OX40 agonist ivuxolimab in advanced cancers. Study summary: Under the entry rules, prior anti-PD-1, anti-PD-L1 or anti-CTLA-4 therapy was allowed, and about 40% had some.

Trimming at V came to 5 bases and at J to 2 bases, leaving 5 bases not matched to a gene. Per germline, CDR1 SEHNR and CDR2 FQNEAQ (reference sequence). The CDR3 loop spans 14 amino acids. Profiled with immunoSEQ multiplex PCR; TCRdb holds only in-frame clones, not every one. The table lists about 20,000 clones, 86% of them singletons. This sample comprised CD4+ or CD8+ T cells sorted from blood, obtained in a trial of the OX40 agonist ivuxolimab. V and J are TRBV7-9 and TRBJ1-1, with 7 bases that match TRBD1. This receptor was identified in an adult with an advanced solid tumor such as melanoma, head and neck, liver or kidney cancer. The CDR3 here is CASSPNRGNTEAFF. The CDR3 region has the DNA TGTGCCAGCAGCCCGAACAGGGGCAACACTGAAGCTTTCTTT.